The rows below give T cell receptor beta chains drawn from one sample of a study of vaccination effects on CD4 cells after COVID-19. TCRdb keeps only in-frame clones here, not all; method: immunoSEQ multiplex PCR. This table holds roughly 34,000 clones, around 80% found once. No antigen is known for these receptors. Sequences were derived from CD4+ T cells from PBMCs cultured with HCoV-NL63 spike peptides, sampled after COVID-19 vaccination. These receptors all stem from a human donor who received a COVID-19 vaccine. Some clones in this sample may be carry-over from other donors' samples. Each CDR3 is given with its conserved first and last residue. The order of the fields is V gene, clone size, J gene, D gene, CDR3 DNA, CDR3 protein. The D gene is left open where the match is weak. Some rows have no size entry. The others give once, few or many, or a class for an expanded clone.

v_gene: TRBV4-1
abundance: NA
j_gene: TRBJ2-6
d_gene: NA
CDR3nt: TGCGCCAGCAGCCCCGGCCGGGGGAAATCTGGGGCCAACGTCCTGACTTTC
CDR3aa: CASSPGRGKSGANVLTF

v_gene: TRBV6-5
abundance: NA
j_gene: TRBJ2-1
d_gene: NA
CDR3nt: TGTGCCAGCAACCCCGCGCCGGCTCGTTGGGAGCAGTTCTTC
CDR3aa: CASNPAPARWEQFF

v_gene: TRBV20-1
abundance: NA
j_gene: TRBJ2-6
d_gene: NA
CDR3nt: TGCAGTGCTAGTAGAGAGTCTGGGGCCAACGTCCTGACTTTC
CDR3aa: CSASRESGANVLTF

v_gene: TRBV5-1
abundance: NA
j_gene: TRBJ2-3
d_gene: NA
CDR3nt: TGCGCCAGCAGCTTGGAGCTAGCCCACACAGATACGCAGTATTTT
CDR3aa: CASSLELAHTDTQYF

v_gene: TRBV7-2
abundance: NA
j_gene: TRBJ1-5
d_gene: NA
CDR3nt: TGTGCCAGCAGCTCCACAGGAATCAATCAGCCCCAGCATTTT
CDR3aa: CASSSTGINQPQHF

v_gene: TRBV2
abundance: NA
j_gene: TRBJ1-1
d_gene: NA
CDR3nt: TGTGCCAGCAGTACAGGGTCGATAAACACTGAAGCTTTCTTT
CDR3aa: CASSTGSINTEAFF

v_gene: TRBV25-1
abundance: NA
j_gene: TRBJ1-5
d_gene: NA
CDR3nt: TGTGCCAGCAGGTCGGTGGAATATAGCAATCAGCCCCAGCATTTT
CDR3aa: CASRSVEYSNQPQHF

v_gene: TRBV10-1
abundance: NA
j_gene: TRBJ2-5
d_gene: NA
CDR3nt: TGCGCCAGCAGTTCAGGGGTTTTTGAGACCCAGTACTTC
CDR3aa: CASSSGVFETQYF

v_gene: TRBV12-5
abundance: NA
j_gene: TRBJ1-1
d_gene: NA
CDR3nt: TGTGCTAGTGGTTCTGTGAAGGAACTGAACACTGAAGCTTTCTTT
CDR3aa: CASGSVKELNTEAFF

v_gene: TRBV6-6
abundance: NA
j_gene: TRBJ1-2
d_gene: NA
CDR3nt: TGTGCCAGCAATCCAGGGTCCTATGGCTACACCTTC
CDR3aa: CASNPGSYGYTF

v_gene: TRBV5-1
abundance: NA
j_gene: TRBJ1-2
d_gene: TRBD1
CDR3nt: TGCGCCAGCAGCTTACAGGGGGTTAACTATGGCTACACCTTC
CDR3aa: CASSLQGVNYGYTF

v_gene: TRBV18
abundance: once
j_gene: TRBJ1-1
d_gene: NA
CDR3nt: TGTGCCAGCTCACCCGATCCGAACACTGAAGCTTTCTTT
CDR3aa: CASSPDPNTEAFF

v_gene: TRBV12-3/TRBV12-4
abundance: NA
j_gene: TRBJ2-4
d_gene: NA
CDR3nt: TGTGCCAGCAGTTTAAGAAGTTTAAACATTCAGTACTTC
CDR3aa: CASSLRSLNIQYF

v_gene: TRBV7-9
abundance: NA
j_gene: TRBJ1-6
d_gene: TRBD1
CDR3nt: TGTGCCAGCACCACCGACAGGGGGCAGGATAATTCACCCCTCCACTTT
CDR3aa: CASTTDRGQDNSPLHF

v_gene: TRBV4-1
abundance: NA
j_gene: TRBJ1-5
d_gene: TRBD1
CDR3nt: TGCGCCAGCAGCCCCTACAGGGGGACGAATCAGCCCCAGCATTTT
CDR3aa: CASSPYRGTNQPQHF

v_gene: TRBV5-1
abundance: NA
j_gene: TRBJ1-2
d_gene: NA
CDR3nt: TGCGCCAGCAGCTTGGACTACGGTGACTATGGCTACACCTTC
CDR3aa: CASSLDYGDYGYTF

v_gene: TRBV28
abundance: NA
j_gene: TRBJ1-5
d_gene: TRBD1
CDR3nt: TGTGCCAGCAGCATCACAGGGGATACAAGCAATCAGCCCCAGCATTTT
CDR3aa: CASSITGDTSNQPQHF

v_gene: TRBV3-1/TRBV3-2
abundance: NA
j_gene: TRBJ1-2
d_gene: NA
CDR3nt: TGTGCCAGCAGCCAAGAATTCCCCCGGCGTAACTATGGCTACACCTTC
CDR3aa: CASSQEFPRRNYGYTF

v_gene: TRBV24-1
abundance: NA
j_gene: TRBJ2-1
d_gene: NA
CDR3nt: TGTGCCACCAGTGATCCCTCCAGGTTGGATGAGCAGTTCTTC
CDR3aa: CATSDPSRLDEQFF

v_gene: TRBV10-1
abundance: NA
j_gene: TRBJ1-1
d_gene: NA
CDR3nt: TGCGCCAGCAGTAATGGTATTAGCACTGAAGCTTTCTTT
CDR3aa: CASSNGISTEAFF

v_gene: TRBV18
abundance: NA
j_gene: TRBJ1-1
d_gene: NA
CDR3nt: TGTGCCAGCTCACCCGGGGCATTTGAAGCTTTCTTT
CDR3aa: CASSPGAFEAFF

v_gene: TRBV6-2/TRBV6-3
abundance: NA
j_gene: TRBJ1-2
d_gene: NA
CDR3nt: TGTGCCAGCAGTTCGACGGGTATCGTGCTGTCTCGTGGCTACACCTTC
CDR3aa: CASSSTGIVLSRGYTF

v_gene: TRBV19
abundance: few
j_gene: TRBJ2-1
d_gene: NA
CDR3nt: TGTGCCAGTAGTTGGAACAAAAACAATGAGCAGTTCTTC
CDR3aa: CASSWNKNNEQFF

v_gene: TRBV7-3
abundance: NA
j_gene: TRBJ2-2
d_gene: NA
CDR3nt: TGTGCCAGCAGCTTACGAGGAAGGGGCACCGGGGAGCTGTTTTTT
CDR3aa: CASSLRGRGTGELFF

v_gene: TRBV7-2
abundance: NA
j_gene: TRBJ2-3
d_gene: TRBD2
CDR3nt: TGTGCCAGCAGCCCCCAATTTATAAGCGGGGGTATCACAGATACGCAGTATTTT
CDR3aa: CASSPQFISGGITDTQYF

v_gene: TRBV7-9
abundance: NA
j_gene: TRBJ1-2
d_gene: NA
CDR3nt: TGTGCCAGCAGTGTAGGATATAATGGCTACACCTTC
CDR3aa: CASSVGYNGYTF

v_gene: TRBV6-5
abundance: NA
j_gene: TRBJ2-5
d_gene: TRBD1
CDR3nt: TGTGCCAGCAGGGCAGACAGGGGGGGAGAGACCCAGTACTTC
CDR3aa: CASRADRGGETQYF

v_gene: TRBV5-1
abundance: NA
j_gene: TRBJ1-1
d_gene: NA
CDR3nt: TGCGCCAGCAGCGCCGGGGAGTGGCGAAACACTGAAGCTTTCTTT
CDR3aa: CASSAGEWRNTEAFF

v_gene: TRBV14
abundance: NA
j_gene: TRBJ2-2
d_gene: NA
CDR3nt: TGTGCCAGCAGCCGCCGGGCCAACACCGGGGAGCTGTTTTTT
CDR3aa: CASSRRANTGELFF

v_gene: TRBV2
abundance: NA
j_gene: TRBJ1-5
d_gene: TRBD1
CDR3nt: TGTGCCAGCAGTGTCGGACAGGGTCTTAATAGCAATCAGCCCCAGCATTTT
CDR3aa: CASSVGQGLNSNQPQHF

v_gene: TRBV9
abundance: NA
j_gene: TRBJ2-3
d_gene: NA
CDR3nt: TGTGCCAGCAGCGTAGCGTACAGGTCAGATACGCAGTATTTT
CDR3aa: CASSVAYRSDTQYF

v_gene: TRBV6-5
abundance: NA
j_gene: TRBJ1-4
d_gene: TRBD1
CDR3nt: TGTGCCAGCAGGCGCCAGGGGGGCGAAAAACTGTTTTTT
CDR3aa: CASRRQGGEKLFF

v_gene: TRBV5-6
abundance: NA
j_gene: TRBJ2-1
d_gene: TRBD2
CDR3nt: TGTGCCAGCAGCTGGGAAGTTGCGGGGGGGCCCCCCAGTAATGAGCAGTTCTTC
CDR3aa: CASSWEVAGGPPSNEQFF